This T cell receptor beta chain was profiled in a study of neurological immune-mediated disorders (dated by TCRdb to about 2019). About the full investigation: Of the roughly 34 multiple sclerosis patients, 31 had relapsing-remitting MS and 3 had secondary progressive MS. The cohort included approximately 70 subjects: approximately 15 with HAM/TSP, around 34 with multiple sclerosis, and 20 or so healthy controls. Peripheral blood TCR-beta repertoires from patients with HTLV-I-associated myelopathy (HAM/TSP), patients with multiple sclerosis, and healthy controls were compared in the study using UMI-based sequencing. Alongside PBMC samples, the set of 106 TCR-beta libraries contained longitudinal samples, technical triplicates, and paired CD4+ and CD8+ T-cell subsets that had been sorted. Paper-wide results and their limitations: TCR clonal expansion was highest in HAM/TSP patients and lowest in MS patients, with MS patients falling below even healthy controls. In phylogenetic analysis, the repertoires of 18 of 34 MS patients grouped into a cluster of related CDR3 sequences, which suggests a possible signature at the repertoire level. No identical CDR3 amino acid sequences were found to be shared among expanded clones across subjects, suggesting that TCR-beta repertoires were private in all groups. The MS cluster was not associated with any clinical or MRI features, and the authors stated that larger cohorts are needed.

CDR1 DFQATT and CDR2 SNEGSKA were looked up in the germline V gene (reference sequence). The CDR3 spans 13 residues, from the cysteine through the phenylalanine. The retained sequence is limited to the CDR3, 39 bases, with the frame set at the first base. V loses 5 bases, J loses 2 bases, and the germline ends lie 12 bases apart. Libraries from unsorted PBMCs were made from 2 million PBMCs kept in RNAlater at -80 degrees C until RNA extraction. Multiple sclerosis patients were enrolled in a US clinical protocol under which disease progression was evaluated by magnetic resonance imaging. Peripheral blood was subjected to Ficoll-Hypaque density gradient centrifugation to isolate PBMCs, which were then cryopreserved in liquid nitrogen. Comments on this clonotype: Its antigen has not been determined. Since a much larger clone is just one base distant, this may be a read error.

cDNA was synthesized by template-switch 5'RACE using a primer carrying a 10-nucleotide random unique molecular identifier by which each TCR transcript was tagged. Each sequencing run produced over 200 million TCR-beta sequences covering 15-18 subjects. Total RNA was extracted with the RNeasy kit. TCR-beta VDJ regions were amplified with primers for the TCR constant region and the 5'RACE anchor, using the KAPA Real-time Library Amplification kit. A first PCR added sample indexes and Illumina adaptors, and a second PCR then raised library yield. After Ampure bead purification, the roughly 650 bp TCR product was size-selected on a 2% E-gel SizeSelection system. Before pooling, library quality was assessed on a Bioanalyzer, concentration was determined with Qubit, and library quantification was performed with the Kapa Library Quantification kit. An Illumina HiSeq 2500 sequenced the libraries paired-end 2 x 150 bp. To increase sequence diversity, roughly 23-30% phiX was spiked into each library pool. On the authors' methods: The UMI-based MiGEC pipeline processed quality-filtered reads and removed over 75% of raw TCR sequences during error correction. VDJ genes were aligned to IMGT germline references, and each clonotype was defined by a unique CDR3 amino acid sequence together with V-J genes. VDJtools evaluated clonal expansion, Shannon diversity and CDR3 relatedness (CalcPairwiseDistances, ClusterSamples); CLCbio workbench built phylogenetic trees. A clone was classed as expanded if it had 8 or more unique UMIs, a cutoff based on coefficient-of-variation modelling across technical triplicates. TCRdb trimmed the raw reads at Q25, called clones with MiXCR and kept productive beta chains. Every distinct CDR3 protein forms one entry, paired with its most common genes and DNA. The authors' filters were not applied to this entry. The sample table records about 55,000 distinct CDR3 sequences; less than 4.5% of these occur just once. The ten largest clones take up 1.5% to 2% of the sample.

Material for sequencing was PBMCs. The sequence came from a man in his thirties or forties with multiple sclerosis. This chain joins TRBV20-1 to TRBJ1-1, with the D gene too uncertain to name. The nucleotide sequence reads as follows: TGCAGTGCTCTACCCCGGCGCAACACTGAAGCTTTCTTT. Translated, it gives CSALPRRNTEAFF.